This T cell receptor beta chain emerged from a study of blood T cell repertoires in COVID-19. Study as a whole: COVID-19 samples from acute and convalescent phases originated in the United States, Italy and Spain. Nucleic acid was either cDNA or gDNA, and it came from T cells, B-cell-depleted T cells, or PBMCs.

Under the authors' procedure: How many nucleated cells were present was estimated from reference gene primer amplification. Here immunoSEQ multiplex PCR was the method, and the copy in TCRdb shows in-frame clones only, minus some. The V and J calls and clone size come from that table; D and trimming were worked out from the DNA. The sample lists some 59,000 clones; 70% to 90% were seen once. CDR1 and CDR2 from the germline V gene are SGHRS and YFSETQ. This CDR3 is 14 amino acids long. V lost 5 bases, J lost 10 bases, and 9 bases stayed unmatched. Sequences were obtained from peripheral blood. This receptor was obtained from a man aged 55-75 years with acute or convalescent COVID-19. V usage is TRBV5-1 and J usage is TRBJ2-2, with 9 bases lining up with TRBD1. CDR3 protein: CASRPGTGSPELFF. The CDR3 nucleotides read TGCGCCAGCAGACCCGGGACAGGGTCTCCGGAGCTGTTTTTT.